A single sample gave rise to the 15 T cell receptor beta chains below, sequenced in a study of cytomegalovirus exposure and HLA in healthy donors. The PCR made use of 60 Vbeta and 13 Jbeta primers. The data were produced by immunoSEQ multiplex PCR, yet TCRdb's version contains in-frame clones alone and is incomplete. The sample has about 160,000 clones; around 77% are singletons. Sequenced sample: PBMCs. These TCRs come from a woman in her 40s in good health and CMV-seronegative.

J is TRBJ1-3 and V is TRBV11-2, with TRBD1 identical over 8 bases. The CDR3 totals 14 residues. The V and J ends lost 8 bases and 3 bases, in that order; junction bases with no gene match: 6. Germline values: CDR1 SGHAT, CDR2 FQNNGV. The CDR3 nucleotides are TGTGCCAGCTCGGGACAGGTCTTTGGAAACACCATATATTTT. It translates to CASSGQVFGNTIYF.

The rearrangement joins TRBV12-2 to TRBJ1-5; no check of the table's D call, TRBD1, against the DNA was made. TRBV12-2 is a pseudogene. The CDR3 is made up of 14 amino acids. This CDR3 is CASRSTGGDQPQHF. CDR3 nucleotide sequence: TGTGCAAGTCGCTCGACAGGGGGCGATCAGCCCCAGCATTTT.

The V gene is TRBV18, the J gene TRBJ2-5; 8 nucleotides line up with TRBD1. Germline V gene data show CDR1 as KGHSH and CDR2 as LQKENI. J lost 4 bases, V lost 3 bases, and 4 bases had no gene match. This CDR3 comprises 14 residues. The CDR3 DNA sequence: TGTGCCAGCTCACCGTGGCAGGGGGCAGAGACCCAGTACTTC. Its translation: CASSPWQGAETQYF.

There are a few counts of this clone. An end of the junction does not agree with germline; a read error may underlie this. The V gene is TRBV5-6, the J gene TRBJ1-1; no definite D call. CDR1 and CDR2 from the germline V gene are SGHDT and YYEEEE. The length of the CDR3 is 15 residues. The DNA for the CDR3 is TGTGCCAGCAGCTTGGATCAAAGAGAGGCCCCTAAGGCAGCCTTT. It translates to CASSLDQREAPKAAF.

V is TRBV5-1 and J is TRBJ1-1; TRBD1 aligns across 7 bases. With 4 bases clipped from V and 4 bases from J, the junction kept 13 bases outside the gene matches. The CDR3 extends over 16 amino acids. Germline CDR1 reads SGHRS; CDR2 reads YFSETQ. CDR3 amino acids: CASSAGQSGLGTEAFF. In nucleotides, the CDR3 is TGCGCCAGCAGCGCGGGACAGTCCGGTTTGGGCACTGAAGCTTTCTTT.

J is TRBJ2-2 and V is TRBV6-5; a possible D gene is TRBD2 (5 bases). Germline CDR1 and CDR2: MNHEY and SVGAGI. The V end was cut by 0 bases, the J end by 8 bases, with 7 bases between. This CDR3 has 13 residues. The CDR3 spells CASSYSAGGELFF. CDR3 coding DNA: TGTGCCAGCAGTTACTCGGCGGGTGGGGAGCTGTTTTTT.

The chain employs TRBV5-1 and TRBJ2-3; 7 bases fit TRBD1. This CDR3 has 14 residues. Germline V gives CDR1 SGHRS, CDR2 YFSETQ. Germline trimming cut 4 bases from V and 2 bases from J; bases unmatched to any gene: 4. CDR3 DNA sequence: TGCGCCAGCAGCGAGGGACAGAACACAGATACGCAGTATTTT. The encoded protein is CASSEGQNTDTQYF.

The gene calls are TRBV28 and TRBJ1-1; D call uncertain. The germline CDR1 and CDR2 sequences are MDHEN and SYDVKM. Trimming removed 5 bases at V and 3 bases at J, with 7 bases between. The CDR3 consists of 12 residues. DNA for the CDR3: TGTGCCAGCAGTAGCGGAGACACTGAAGCTTTCTTT. It yields the protein CASSSGDTEAFF. The entire variable domain, with the rest obtained from reference TRBV28 and TRBJ1-1, is as follows: DVKVTQSSRYLVKRTGEKVFLECVQDMDHENMFWYRQDPGLGLRLIYFSYDVKMKEKGDIPEGYSVSREKKERFSLILESASTNQTSMYLCASSSGDTEAFFGQGTRLTVV.

The V and J genes are TRBV10-1 and TRBJ1-5, with D perhaps TRBD1 (6 bases). V was clipped by 7 bases and J by 0 bases, with 16 bases between them. This CDR3 region has 16 residues. Germline values: CDR1 WNHNN, CDR2 SYGVQD (reference sequence). The CDR3, as DNA: TGCGCCAGCACCTTTCAACAGGGAAATAGCAATCAGCCCCAGCATTTT. This gives the protein CASTFQQGNSNQPQHF.

The chain joins TRBV5-1 to TRBJ2-4; 16 positions match TRBD2. Germline lookup yields CDR1 SGHRS and CDR2 YFSETQ. The CDR3 is 16 amino acids. V trimming: 4 bases; J trimming: 6 bases; junction bases outside the gene matches: 4. The CDR3: CASSLGLAGGSNIQYF. DNA of the CDR3: TGCGCCAGCAGCCTGGGACTAGCGGGAGGGTCAAACATTCAGTACTTC.

The chain couples TRBV18 to TRBJ1-2; D is perhaps TRBD1 (6 bases). This CDR3 region has 12 residues. The ends were cut back, 4 bases at V and 3 bases at J, with 6 bases in the middle. CDR1 and CDR2 (germline): KGHSH, LQKENI. DNA for the CDR3: TGTGCCAGCTCACACAGGGACTATGGCTACACCTTC. Its protein is CASSHRDYGYTF.

The chain combines TRBV6-6 with TRBJ1-1, with D perhaps matching TRBD1 (5 bases). This CDR3 contains 12 residues. The germline gives CDR1 MNHNY, CDR2 SVGAGI (reference sequence). The ends were cut back, 6 bases at V and 6 bases at J, with 11 bases in the middle. CDR3 DNA sequence: TGTGCCAGCAGACAGGTACTCGCTGAAGCTTTCTTT. Its protein product is CASRQVLAEAFF.

The rearrangement uses TRBV29-1 and TRBJ2-1; a possible D gene is TRBD1 (6 bases). The V end lost 7 bases, the J end lost 6 bases, and 19 bases lay between the germline ends. The CDR3 totals 14 residues. CDR1 is SQVTM, CDR2 ANQGSEA, per germline. The CDR3 DNA reads TGCAGCGCCCGGGTGTCCCCAGGGGTCAATGAGCAGTTCTTC. It is translated as CSARVSPGVNEQFF.

The rearrangement joins TRBV11-3 to TRBJ2-4; 7 nucleotides align to TRBD2. The CDR3 runs to 12 residues. J gave up 6 bases and V 4 bases, and 0 bases lay outside the gene matches. Germline CDR1 SGHNT, CDR2 YENEEA. CDR3 nucleotides: TGTGCCAGCAGCTGGGGGGGAAACATTCAGTACTTC. Protein sequence: CASSWGGNIQYF.

This chain uses TRBV6-1 with TRBJ1-1; D is unclear. V lost 7 bases and J 1 base, leaving 4 bases between the germline ends. The germline V gene has CDR1 MNHNS and CDR2 SASEGT. There are 11 residues in the CDR3. The CDR3 DNA reads TGTGCCAGCACAAAGAACACTGAAGCTTTCTTT. It is translated as CASTKNTEAFF.